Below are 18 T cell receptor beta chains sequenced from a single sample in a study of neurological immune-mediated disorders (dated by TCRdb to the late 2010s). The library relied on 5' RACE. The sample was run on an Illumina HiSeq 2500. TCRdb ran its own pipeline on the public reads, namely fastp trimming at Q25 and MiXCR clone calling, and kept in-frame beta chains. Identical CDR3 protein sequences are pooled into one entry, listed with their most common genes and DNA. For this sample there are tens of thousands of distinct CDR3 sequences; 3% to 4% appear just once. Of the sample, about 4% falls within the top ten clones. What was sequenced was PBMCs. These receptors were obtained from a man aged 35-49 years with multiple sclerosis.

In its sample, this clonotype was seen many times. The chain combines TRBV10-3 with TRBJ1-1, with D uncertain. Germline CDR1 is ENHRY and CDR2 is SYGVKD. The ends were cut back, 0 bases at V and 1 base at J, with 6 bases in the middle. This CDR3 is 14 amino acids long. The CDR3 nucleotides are TGTGCCATCAGTGAGTCAATGGAGAACACTGAAGCTTTCTTT. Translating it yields CAISESMENTEAFF.

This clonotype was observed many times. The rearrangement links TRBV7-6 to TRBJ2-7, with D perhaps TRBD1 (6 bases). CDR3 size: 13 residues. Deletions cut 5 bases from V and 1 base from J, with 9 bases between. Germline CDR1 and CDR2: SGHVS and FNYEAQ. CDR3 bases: TGTGCCAGCAGCAGGACAGCATCCTACGAGCAGTACTTC. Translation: CASSRTASYEQYF.

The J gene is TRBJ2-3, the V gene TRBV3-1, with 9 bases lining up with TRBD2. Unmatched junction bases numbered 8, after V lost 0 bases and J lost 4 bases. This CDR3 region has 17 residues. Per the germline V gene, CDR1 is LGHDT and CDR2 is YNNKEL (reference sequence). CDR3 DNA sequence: TGTGCCAGCAGCCAAGATCATGGCGGGGGGGCCTCAGATACGCAGTATTTT. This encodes CASSQDHGGGASDTQYF.

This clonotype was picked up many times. CDR3 nucleotide sequence: TGTGCCAGCAGTTTGGGAACTAGCCCCCTTAGGCGGCAGTACTTC. It encodes CASSLGTSPLRRQYF. The V call is TRBV12-3 or TRBV12-4, the J call TRBJ2-7, with D maybe TRBD2 (6 bases). The V and J ends lost 3 bases and 9 bases respectively, with 21 bases between them. This CDR3 spans 15 amino acids.

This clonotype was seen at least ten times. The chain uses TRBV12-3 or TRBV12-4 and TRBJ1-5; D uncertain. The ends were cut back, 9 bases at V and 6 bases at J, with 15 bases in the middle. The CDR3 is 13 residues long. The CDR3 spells CASGSGRGQPQHF. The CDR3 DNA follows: TGTGCCAGTGGTTCGGGGAGAGGTCAGCCCCAGCATTTT.

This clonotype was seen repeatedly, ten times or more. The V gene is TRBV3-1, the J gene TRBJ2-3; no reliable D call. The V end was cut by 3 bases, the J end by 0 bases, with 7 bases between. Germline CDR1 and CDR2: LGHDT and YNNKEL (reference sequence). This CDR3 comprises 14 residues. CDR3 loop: CASSQSLSTDTQYF. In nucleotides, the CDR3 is TGTGCCAGCAGCCAGAGTCTCAGCACAGATACGCAGTATTTT.

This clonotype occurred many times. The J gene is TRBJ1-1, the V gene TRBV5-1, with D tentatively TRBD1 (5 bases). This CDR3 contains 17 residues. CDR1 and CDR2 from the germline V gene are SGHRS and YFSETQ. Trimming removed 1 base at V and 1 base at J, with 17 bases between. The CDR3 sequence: CASSLFRGSTGNTEAFF. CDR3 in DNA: TGCGCCAGCAGCTTGTTTAGGGGCTCAACAGGGAACACTGAAGCTTTCTTT.

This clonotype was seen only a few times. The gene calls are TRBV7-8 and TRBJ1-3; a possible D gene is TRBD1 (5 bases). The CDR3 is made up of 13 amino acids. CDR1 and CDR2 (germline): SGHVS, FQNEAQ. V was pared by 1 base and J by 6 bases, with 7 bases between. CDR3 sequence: CASSLGGENTIYF. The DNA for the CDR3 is TGTGCCAGCAGCTTAGGGGGCGAAAACACCATATATTTT.

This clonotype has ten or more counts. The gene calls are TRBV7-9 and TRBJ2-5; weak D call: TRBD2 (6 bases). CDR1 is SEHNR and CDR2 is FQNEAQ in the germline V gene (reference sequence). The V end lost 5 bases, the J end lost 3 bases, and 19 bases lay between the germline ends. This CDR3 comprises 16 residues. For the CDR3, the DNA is TGTGCCAGCAGCCATTCCGGGGGTAGTCAGGAAGAGACCCAGTACTTC. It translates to CASSHSGGSQEETQYF.

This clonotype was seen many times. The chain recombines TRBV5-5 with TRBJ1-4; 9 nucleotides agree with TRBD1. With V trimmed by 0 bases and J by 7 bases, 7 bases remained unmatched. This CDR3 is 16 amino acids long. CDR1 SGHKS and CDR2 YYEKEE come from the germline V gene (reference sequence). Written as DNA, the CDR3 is TGTGCCAGCAGCTTGGGCACCGGGACAGGGTTTGAAAAACTGTTTTTT. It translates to CASSLGTGTGFEKLFF.

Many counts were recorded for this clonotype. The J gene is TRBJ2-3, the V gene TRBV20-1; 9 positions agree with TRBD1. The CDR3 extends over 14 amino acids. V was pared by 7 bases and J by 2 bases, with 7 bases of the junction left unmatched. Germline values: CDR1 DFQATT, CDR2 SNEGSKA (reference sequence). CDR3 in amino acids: CSVAQGANTDTQYF. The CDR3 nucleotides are TGCAGTGTTGCACAGGGGGCCAACACAGATACGCAGTATTTT.

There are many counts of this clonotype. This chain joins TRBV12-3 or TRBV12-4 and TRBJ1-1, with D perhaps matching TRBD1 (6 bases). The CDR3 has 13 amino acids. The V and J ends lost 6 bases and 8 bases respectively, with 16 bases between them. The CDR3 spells CASSPGQPAEAFF. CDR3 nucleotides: TGTGCCAGCAGCCCCGGACAGCCAGCCGAAGCTTTCTTT.

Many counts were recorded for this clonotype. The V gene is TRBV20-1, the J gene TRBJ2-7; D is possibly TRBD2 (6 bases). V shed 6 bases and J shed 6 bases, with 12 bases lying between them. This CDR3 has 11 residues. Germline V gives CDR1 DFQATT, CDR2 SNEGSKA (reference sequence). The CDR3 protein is CSARRDAEQYF. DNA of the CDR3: TGCAGTGCGAGGAGGGATGCCGAGCAGTACTTC.

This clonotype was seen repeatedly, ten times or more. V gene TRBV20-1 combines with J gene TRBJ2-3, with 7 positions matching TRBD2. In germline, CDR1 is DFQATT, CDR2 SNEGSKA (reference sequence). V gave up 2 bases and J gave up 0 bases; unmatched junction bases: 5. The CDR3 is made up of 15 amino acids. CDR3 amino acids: CSARPGLLSTDTQYF. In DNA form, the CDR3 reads TGCAGTGCTAGACCGGGACTACTGAGCACAGATACGCAGTATTTT.

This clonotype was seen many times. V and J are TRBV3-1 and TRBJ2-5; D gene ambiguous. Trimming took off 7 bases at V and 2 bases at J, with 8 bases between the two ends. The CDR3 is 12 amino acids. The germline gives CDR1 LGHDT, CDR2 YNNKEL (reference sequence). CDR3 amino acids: CASTLGQETQYF. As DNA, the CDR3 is TGTGCCAGCACCCTCGGGCAAGAGACCCAGTACTTC.

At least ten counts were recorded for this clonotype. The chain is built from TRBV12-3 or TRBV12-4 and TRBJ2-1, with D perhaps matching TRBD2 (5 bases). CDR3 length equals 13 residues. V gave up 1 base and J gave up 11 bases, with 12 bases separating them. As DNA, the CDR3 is TGTGCCAGCAGTTTAGGGCTACGGGAAAAGCAGTTCTTC. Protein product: CASSLGLREKQFF.

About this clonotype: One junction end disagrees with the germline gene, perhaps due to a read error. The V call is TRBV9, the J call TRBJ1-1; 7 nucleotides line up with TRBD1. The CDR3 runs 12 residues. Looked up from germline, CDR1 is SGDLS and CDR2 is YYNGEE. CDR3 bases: TGTGACAGCAGCACCCGACAGGGAACAGCTTTCTTT. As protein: CDSSTRQGTAFF.

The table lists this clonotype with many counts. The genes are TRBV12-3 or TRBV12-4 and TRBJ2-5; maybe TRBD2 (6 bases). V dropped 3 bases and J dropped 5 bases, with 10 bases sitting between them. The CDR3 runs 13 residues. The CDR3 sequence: CASSFAGRETQYF. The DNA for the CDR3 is TGTGCCAGCAGTTTTGCGGGGAGGGAGACCCAGTACTTC.